This TCR beta chain was profiled in a study of cytomegalovirus exposure and HLA in healthy donors. Study outcomes and limitations: In a later analysis, donors in an Asian-associated ancestry cluster reportedly had fewer N-insertions in productive TCRs than the cohort mean. Previous analysis showed most TCR beta V segments were productive about 90% or about 30% of the time. A link between a missense DCLRE1C variant and TCR beta V- and J-gene trimming emerged from a later analysis.

As concerns this clone: Its antigen remains unidentified.

The germline V gene has CDR1 SGHAT and CDR2 FQNNGV. The germline V and J ends were trimmed by 4 bases and 1 base, with 13 bases remaining between them. This CDR3 is built from 15 residues. The PCR had 60 Vbeta and 13 Jbeta primers. Data came from immunoSEQ multiplex PCR; TCRdb stores just in-frame clones and leaves some out. The data contain about 130,000 clones, around 78% of them singletons. Material: PBMCs. This receptor was taken from a female donor in good health and CMV-seropositive. This rearrangement joins TRBV11-2 to TRBJ1-1; TRBD1 might be the D (5 bases). CDR3 loop: CASSSDWGKNTEAFF. CDR3 in DNA: TGTGCCAGCAGCTCTGACTGGGGCAAGAACACTGAAGCTTTCTTT.